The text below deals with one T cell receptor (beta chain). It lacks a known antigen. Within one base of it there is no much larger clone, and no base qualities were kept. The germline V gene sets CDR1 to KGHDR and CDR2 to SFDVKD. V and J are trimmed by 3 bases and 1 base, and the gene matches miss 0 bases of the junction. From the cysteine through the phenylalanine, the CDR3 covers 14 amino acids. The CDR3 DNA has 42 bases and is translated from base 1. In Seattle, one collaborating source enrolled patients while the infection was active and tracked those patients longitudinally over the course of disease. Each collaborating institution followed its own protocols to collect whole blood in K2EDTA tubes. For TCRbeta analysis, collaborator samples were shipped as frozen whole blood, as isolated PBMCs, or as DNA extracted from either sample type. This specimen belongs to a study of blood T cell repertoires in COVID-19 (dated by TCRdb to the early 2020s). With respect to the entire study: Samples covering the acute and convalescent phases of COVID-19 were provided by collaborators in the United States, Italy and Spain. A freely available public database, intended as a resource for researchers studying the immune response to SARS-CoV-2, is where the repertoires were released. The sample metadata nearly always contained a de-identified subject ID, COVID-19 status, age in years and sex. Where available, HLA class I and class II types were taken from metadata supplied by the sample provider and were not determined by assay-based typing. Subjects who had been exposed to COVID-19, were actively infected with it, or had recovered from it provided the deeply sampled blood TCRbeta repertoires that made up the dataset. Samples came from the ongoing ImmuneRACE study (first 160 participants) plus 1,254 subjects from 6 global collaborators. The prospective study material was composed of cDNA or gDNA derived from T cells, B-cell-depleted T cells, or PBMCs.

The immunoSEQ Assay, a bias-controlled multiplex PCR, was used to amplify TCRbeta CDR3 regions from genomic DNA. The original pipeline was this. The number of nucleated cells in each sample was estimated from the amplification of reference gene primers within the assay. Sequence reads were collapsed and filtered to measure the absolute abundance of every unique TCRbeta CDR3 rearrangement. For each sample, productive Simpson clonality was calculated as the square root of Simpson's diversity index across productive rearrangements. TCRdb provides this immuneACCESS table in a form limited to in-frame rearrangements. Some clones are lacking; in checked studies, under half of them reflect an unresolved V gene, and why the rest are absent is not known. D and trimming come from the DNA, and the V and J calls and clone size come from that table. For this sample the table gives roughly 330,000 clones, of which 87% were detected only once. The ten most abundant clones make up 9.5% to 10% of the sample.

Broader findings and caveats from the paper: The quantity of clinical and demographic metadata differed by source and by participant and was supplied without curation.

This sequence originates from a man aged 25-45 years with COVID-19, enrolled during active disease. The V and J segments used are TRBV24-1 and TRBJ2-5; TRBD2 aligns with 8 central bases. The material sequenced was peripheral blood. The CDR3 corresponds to CATSDRGGQETQYF. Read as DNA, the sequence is TGTGCCACCAGTGATCGGGGGGGCCAAGAGACCCAGTACTTC.